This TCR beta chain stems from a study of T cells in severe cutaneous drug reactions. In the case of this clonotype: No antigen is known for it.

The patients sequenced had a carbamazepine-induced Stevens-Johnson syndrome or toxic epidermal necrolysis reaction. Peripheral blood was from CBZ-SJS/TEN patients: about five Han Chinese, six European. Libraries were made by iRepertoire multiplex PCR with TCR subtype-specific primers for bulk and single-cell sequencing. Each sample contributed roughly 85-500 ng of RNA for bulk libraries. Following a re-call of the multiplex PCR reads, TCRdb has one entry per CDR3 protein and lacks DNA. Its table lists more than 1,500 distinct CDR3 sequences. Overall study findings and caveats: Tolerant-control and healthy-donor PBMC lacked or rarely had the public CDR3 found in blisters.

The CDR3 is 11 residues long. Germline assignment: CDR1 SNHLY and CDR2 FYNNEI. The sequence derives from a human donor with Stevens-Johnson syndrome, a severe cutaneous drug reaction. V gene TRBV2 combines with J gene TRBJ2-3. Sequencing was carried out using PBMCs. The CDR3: CASSVKDTQYF.